The clone carrying this T cell receptor beta chain was found many times. What it recognizes is unknown. The data were obtained in a study of T cells in Graves' hyperthyroidism and ophthalmopathy. Study at large: At the time of initial diagnosis and before any treatment, peripheral blood was collected. Study-wide results and caveats: Blood also carried most thyroid clonotypes expanded above 0.001. Ophthalmopathy cases were set apart from stable hyperthyroidism by a 13 V-J model.

Germline V gene lookup returns CDR1 SGHDN and CDR2 FVKESK. CDR3 length: 15 amino acids. Trimming cost V 5 bases and J 3 bases, with 13 bases left between them. Each patient was aged 18 to 65 and had newly diagnosed hyperthyroidism of under 2 months' duration. The TCR beta CDR3 regions underwent amplification using RNA transcripts as the source. Researchers ran a first-round RT-PCR on the TCR CDR3 using the HTBI primer set. TCRdb re-called the multiplex PCR reads with MiXCR, one entry per CDR3 protein. The table shows under 350,000 distinct CDR3 sequences, with approximately 18% occurring only once. The TCR originated in a woman in her fifties or sixties with Graves' hyperthyroidism. The chain is built from TRBV14 and TRBJ1-4; possibly TRBD1 for D (6 bases). Sequencing input: blood. The CDR3 sequence is CASSRTARANEKLFF. The CDR3 DNA reads TGTGCCAGCAGCAGGACAGCGAGAGCTAATGAAAAACTGTTTTTT. Full variable domain (rest looked up from reference TRBV14 and TRBJ1-4): EAGVTQFPSHSVIEKGQTVTLRCDPISGHDNLYWYRRVMGKEIKFLLHFVKESKQDESGMPNNRFLAERTGGTYSTLKVQPAELEDSGVYFCASSRTARANEKLFFGSGTQLSVL.